A selection of T cell receptor beta chains follows, all from one sample in a study of shared clonotypes between healthy human individuals. Produced via immunoSEQ multiplex PCR; TCRdb's table is partial and in-frame only. The sample contains around 620,000 clones, approximately 95% of which appear only once. Sequencing was performed on naive CD8+ T cells sorted from blood. The receptor source for this set is a woman in her thirties in good health. The CDR3 runs from the conserved cysteine through the conserved F or W. Each record gives: CDR3 protein, CDR3 length, V gene, clone size. For some rows the clone size is stated as once, few or many, or as a class when expanded; others skip it.

cdr3_aa: CASSIPGQGLYGYTF
cdr3_length: 15
v_call: TRBV7-9
clone_size: .

cdr3_aa: CASSRLWRVPNIQYF
cdr3_length: 15
v_call: TRBV4-1
clone_size: .

cdr3_aa: CASSFLAGLTEAFF
cdr3_length: 14
v_call: TRBV27
clone_size: .

cdr3_aa: CASSGYPPRTGDPYEQYF
cdr3_length: 18
v_call: TRBV28
clone_size: .

cdr3_aa: CASSHDDREQYF
cdr3_length: 12
v_call: TRBV4-1
clone_size: few

cdr3_aa: CASSMDLEDTDTQYF
cdr3_length: 15
v_call: TRBV19
clone_size: .

cdr3_aa: CASSFSQREVNTGELFF
cdr3_length: 17
v_call: TRBV11-2
clone_size: .

cdr3_aa: CSVEDGSYEQYF
cdr3_length: 12
v_call: TRBV29-1
clone_size: .

cdr3_aa: CASTSGFSSYEQYF
cdr3_length: 14
v_call: TRBV6-5
clone_size: .

cdr3_aa: CASSNTMAGGIDGYTF
cdr3_length: 16
v_call: TRBV25-1
clone_size: .